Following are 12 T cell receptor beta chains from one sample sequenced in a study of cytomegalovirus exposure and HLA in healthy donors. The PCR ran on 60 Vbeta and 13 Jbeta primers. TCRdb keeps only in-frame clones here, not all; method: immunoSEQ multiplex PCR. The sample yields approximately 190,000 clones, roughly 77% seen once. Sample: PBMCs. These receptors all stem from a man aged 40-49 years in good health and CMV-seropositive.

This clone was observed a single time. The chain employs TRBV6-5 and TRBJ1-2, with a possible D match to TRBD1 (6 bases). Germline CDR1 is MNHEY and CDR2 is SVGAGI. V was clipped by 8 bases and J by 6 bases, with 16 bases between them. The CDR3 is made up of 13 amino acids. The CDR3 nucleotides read TGTGCCAGCTGGCGCGGGGGCGGGAATGGCTACACCTTC. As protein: CASWRGGGNGYTF.

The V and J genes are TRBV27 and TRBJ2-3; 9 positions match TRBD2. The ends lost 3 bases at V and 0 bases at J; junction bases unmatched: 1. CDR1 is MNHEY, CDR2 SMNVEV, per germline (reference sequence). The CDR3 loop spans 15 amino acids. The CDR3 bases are TGTGCCAGCAGTTTCCTAGCGGGAAGCACAGATACGCAGTATTTT. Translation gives CASSFLAGSTDTQYF.

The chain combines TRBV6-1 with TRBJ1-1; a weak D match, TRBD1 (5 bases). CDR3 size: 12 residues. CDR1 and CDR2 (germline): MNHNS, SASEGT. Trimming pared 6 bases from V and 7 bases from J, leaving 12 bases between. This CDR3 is CASRAGWVEAFF. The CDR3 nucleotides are TGTGCCAGCAGGGCAGGGTGGGTTGAAGCTTTCTTT.

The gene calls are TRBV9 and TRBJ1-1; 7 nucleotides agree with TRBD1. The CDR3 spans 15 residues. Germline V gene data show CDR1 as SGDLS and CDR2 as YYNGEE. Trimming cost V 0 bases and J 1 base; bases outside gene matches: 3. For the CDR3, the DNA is TGTGCCAGCAGCGTAGCGCCAGGGGGGAACACTGAAGCTTTCTTT. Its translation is CASSVAPGGNTEAFF. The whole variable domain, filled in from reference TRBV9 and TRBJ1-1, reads DSGVTQTPKHLITATGQRVTLRCSPRSGDLSVYWYQQSLDQGLQFLIQYYNGEERAKGNILERFSAQQFPDLHSELNLSSLELGDSALYFCASSVAPGGNTEAFFGQGTRLTVV.

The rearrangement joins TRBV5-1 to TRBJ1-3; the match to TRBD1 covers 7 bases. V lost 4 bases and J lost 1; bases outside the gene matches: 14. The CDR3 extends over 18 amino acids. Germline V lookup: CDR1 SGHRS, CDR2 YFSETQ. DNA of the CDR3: TGCGCCAGCAGCCCCTCTGGGGACAGCCGAATTTCTGGAAACACCATATATTTT. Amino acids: CASSPSGDSRISGNTIYF.

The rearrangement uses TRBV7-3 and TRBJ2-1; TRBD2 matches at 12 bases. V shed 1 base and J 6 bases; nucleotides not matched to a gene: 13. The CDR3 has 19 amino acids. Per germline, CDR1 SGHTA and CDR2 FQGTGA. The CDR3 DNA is TGTGCCAGCAGCTTAAAGGCTAGCGGGAGGGCCTACCAAACCAATGAGCAGTTCTTC. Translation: CASSLKASGRAYQTNEQFF.

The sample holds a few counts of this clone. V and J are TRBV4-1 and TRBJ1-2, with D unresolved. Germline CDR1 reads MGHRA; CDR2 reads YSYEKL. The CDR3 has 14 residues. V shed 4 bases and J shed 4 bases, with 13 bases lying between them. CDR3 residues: CASSPREGTYGYTF. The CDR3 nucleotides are TGCGCCAGCAGCCCACGGGAGGGAACCTATGGCTACACCTTC.

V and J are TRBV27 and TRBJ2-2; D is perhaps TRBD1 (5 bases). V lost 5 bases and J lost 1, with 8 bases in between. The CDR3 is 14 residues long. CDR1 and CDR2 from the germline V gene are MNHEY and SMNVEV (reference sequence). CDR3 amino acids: CASSLRVNTGELFF. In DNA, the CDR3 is TGTGCCAGCAGTCTCAGGGTGAACACCGGGGAGCTGTTTTTT.

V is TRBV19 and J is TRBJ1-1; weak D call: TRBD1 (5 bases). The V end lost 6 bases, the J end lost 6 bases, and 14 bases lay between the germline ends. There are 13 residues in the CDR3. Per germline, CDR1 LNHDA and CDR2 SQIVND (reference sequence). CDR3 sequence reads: CASRNRVGAEAFF. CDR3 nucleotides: TGTGCCAGTAGGAATAGAGTAGGGGCTGAAGCTTTCTTT.

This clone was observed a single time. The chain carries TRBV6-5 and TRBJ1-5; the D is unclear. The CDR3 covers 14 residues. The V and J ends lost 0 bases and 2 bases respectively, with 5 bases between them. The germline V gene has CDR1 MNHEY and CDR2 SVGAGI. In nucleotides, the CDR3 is TGTGCCAGCAGTTACTCCCAGGGCAATCAGCCCCAGCATTTT. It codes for CASSYSQGNQPQHF.

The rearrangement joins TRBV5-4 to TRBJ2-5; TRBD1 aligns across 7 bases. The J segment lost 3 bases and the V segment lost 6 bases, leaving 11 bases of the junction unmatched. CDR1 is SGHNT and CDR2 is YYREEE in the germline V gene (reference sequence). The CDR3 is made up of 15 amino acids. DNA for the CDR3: TGTGCCAGCATCCTGGACAGGAGGCCCGAAGAGACCCAGTACTTC. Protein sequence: CASILDRRPEETQYF.

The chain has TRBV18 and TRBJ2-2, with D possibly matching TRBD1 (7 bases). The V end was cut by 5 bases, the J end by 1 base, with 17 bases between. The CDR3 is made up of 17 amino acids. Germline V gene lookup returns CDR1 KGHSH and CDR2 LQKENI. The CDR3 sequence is CASSIAGTAGNTGELFF. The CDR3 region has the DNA TGTGCCAGCTCAATAGCCGGGACAGCGGGGAACACCGGGGAGCTGTTTTTT.